Shown below are 24 T cell receptor beta chains from a single sample sequenced in a study of T cells in localized non-small cell lung cancer. TCRdb's table, derived via immunoSEQ multiplex PCR, lists solely in-frame clones and lacks some. Counted here are 90,000 to 95,000 clones, roughly 88% occurring once; the ten biggest clones make up over 4%. The specimen was PBMCs, collected before any cancer treatment. Receptors originate from a woman aged 35 to 70 with stage II squamous cell lung carcinoma.

The chain links TRBV5-1 to TRBJ1-2; no clear D gene. V was pared by 3 bases and J by 4 bases, with 13 bases between. The CDR3 has 14 residues. The germline V gene encodes CDR1 SGHRS and CDR2 YFSETQ. The CDR3 loop is CASSSVGGSYGYTF. The CDR3 DNA reads TGCGCCAGCAGCTCCGTGGGAGGGAGCTATGGCTACACCTTC.

The chain joins TRBV27 to TRBJ1-5; no firm D call. The germline V gene encodes CDR1 MNHEY and CDR2 SMNVEV (reference sequence). The CDR3 has 13 amino acids. V lost 3 bases and J lost 7, with 10 bases in between. The CDR3 loop is CASSFQKRQPQHF. The CDR3 DNA follows: TGTGCCAGCAGTTTTCAAAAGCGGCAGCCCCAGCATTTT.

This chain joins TRBV5-1 and TRBJ2-2; no definite D call. The V and J ends lost 2 bases and 2 bases respectively, with 10 bases between them. CDR1 and CDR2 from the germline V gene are SGHRS and YFSETQ. This CDR3 contains 15 residues. Here the CDR3 reads CASSFRDLNTGELFF. CDR3 DNA: TGCGCCAGCAGCTTCCGCGACCTTAACACCGGGGAGCTGTTTTTT. The full variable domain, in which reference TRBV5-1 and TRBJ2-2 provide the parts outside the CDR3, is KAGVTQTPRYLIKTRGQQVTLSCSPISGHRSVSWYQQTPGQGLQFLFEYFSETQRNKGNFPGRFSGRQFSNSRSEMNVSTLELGDSALYLCASSFRDLNTGELFFGEGSRLTVL.

The chain recombines TRBV6-6 with TRBJ2-1; D unclear. The CDR3 has 14 residues. Trimming removed 6 bases from V and 4 bases from J, with 13 bases in between. Germline V CDR1 and CDR2: MNHNY, SVGAGI (reference sequence). CDR3 bases: TGTGCCAGCAGCCACGGAAGGCAATACAATGAGCAGTTCTTC. As protein: CASSHGRQYNEQFF.

This CDR3 reads CASSSGMSYGYTF. CDR3 sequence (DNA): TGTGCCAGCAGCTCTGGGATGAGCTATGGCTACACCTTC. This chain uses TRBV4-2 with TRBJ1-2; D is unresolved. The CDR3 length is 13 residues. CDR1 and CDR2 from the germline V gene are LGHNA and YNFKEQ. V lost 5 bases to trimming and J lost 4 bases, with 11 bases between them.

This clone was picked up a small number of times. The chain employs TRBV29-1 and TRBJ2-7; 7 positions match TRBD1. Per the germline V gene, CDR1 is SQVTM and CDR2 is ANQGSEA. CDR3 size: 12 residues. With 3 bases clipped from V and 2 bases from J, the junction kept 1 base outside the gene matches. CDR3 loop: CSVDTGAYEQYF. In DNA, the CDR3 is TGCAGCGTTGATACAGGGGCCTACGAGCAGTACTTC.

The V gene is TRBV30, the J gene TRBJ1-1, with D possibly matching TRBD1 (5 bases). The CDR3 loop spans 13 amino acids. Trimming shortened V by 3 bases and J by 5 bases, and 13 bases separated the two germline ends. Germline values: CDR1 GTSNPN, CDR2 SVGIG (reference sequence). The CDR3, as DNA: TGTGCCTGGAGCGACGGGGGAGGTACTGAAGCTTTCTTT. As protein: CAWSDGGGTEAFF.

The rearrangement links TRBV7-9 to TRBJ2-1; TRBD1 matches at 7 bases. Germline loops: CDR1 SEHNR, CDR2 FQNEAQ (reference sequence). With V trimmed by 6 bases and J by 9 bases, 5 bases remained unmatched. The CDR3 sequence is 12 residues long. The CDR3 protein is CASSPDRAEQFF. The DNA for the CDR3 is TGTGCCAGCAGTCCAGACAGGGCTGAGCAGTTCTTC.

A single count supports this clone. The V gene is TRBV6-5, the J gene TRBJ2-7; TRBD1 matches 9 bases. With V trimmed by 0 bases and J by 3 bases, 6 bases remained unmatched. This CDR3 is built from 16 residues. Germline-derived CDR1 and CDR2 are MNHEY and SVGAGI. In DNA form, the CDR3 reads TGTGCCAGCAGTTACTCGACGGGACAGGGAAGCTACGAGCAGTACTTC. Translating it yields CASSYSTGQGSYEQYF.

V is TRBV6-4 and J is TRBJ1-1; the match to TRBD1 covers 9 bases. Germline V lookup: CDR1 MRHNA, CDR2 SNTAGT. V shed 4 bases and J 6 bases; nucleotides not matched to a gene: 9. The CDR3 contains 15 residues. The CDR3 nucleotides read TGTGCCAGCAGTGCTAGACAGGGGGGTAACTCTGAAGCTTTCTTT. The encoded protein is CASSARQGGNSEAFF.

The chain is built from TRBV19 and TRBJ1-2; D is ambiguous. There are 12 residues in the CDR3. V was clipped by 3 bases and J by 5 bases, with 7 bases between them. Germline assignment: CDR1 LNHDA and CDR2 SQIVND (reference sequence). The CDR3 here is CASSMDGYGYTF. CDR3 nucleotide sequence: TGTGCCAGTAGTATGGACGGTTATGGCTACACCTTC. Using reference TRBV19 and TRBJ1-2 for the parts outside the CDR3, the full variable domain is DGGITQSPKYLFRKEGQNVTLSCEQNLNHDAMYWYRQDPGQGLRLIYYSQIVNDFQKGDIAEGYSVSREKKESFPLTVTSAQKNPTAFYLCASSMDGYGYTFGSGTRLTVV.

This rearrangement joins TRBV27 to TRBJ2-1; D not resolved. The length of the CDR3 is 12 residues. The V end was cut by 3 bases, the J end by 10 bases, with 10 bases between. From germline, CDR1 is MNHEY and CDR2 SMNVEV (reference sequence). Here the CDR3 reads CASSFLGSEQFF. The CDR3 DNA sequence: TGTGCCAGCAGTTTTCTGGGTTCAGAGCAGTTCTTC.

A few counts support this clone. The sample holds other DNA sequences that translate to the same CDR3. In DNA, the CDR3 is TGCAGCGTGGGAGGTAGCAATCAGCCCCAGCATTTT. Amino acids: CSVGGSNQPQHF. The chain has TRBV29-1 and TRBJ1-5; D gene ambiguous. CDR1 and CDR2 (germline): SQVTM, ANQGSEA. This CDR3 is 12 amino acids long. V lost 6 bases and J lost 0, with 6 bases in between.

This chain links TRBV7-6 with TRBJ2-5; tentatively, D is TRBD2 (6 bases). This CDR3 has 12 residues. Trimming left V 5 bases short and J 5 bases short, with 9 bases between. Per the germline V gene, CDR1 is SGHVS and CDR2 is FNYEAQ. The CDR3 spells CASSSRGETQYF. The CDR3 DNA sequence: TGTGCCAGCAGCAGCCGGGGGGAGACCCAGTACTTC. Looking up the rest from reference TRBV7-6 and TRBJ2-5 gives the full variable domain: GAGVSQSPRYKVTKRGQDVALRCDPISGHVSLYWYRQALGQGPEFLTYFNYEAQQDKSGLPNDRFSAERPEGSISTLTIQRTEQRDSAMYRCASSSRGETQYFGPGTRLLVL.

V is TRBV2 and J is TRBJ2-4, with D perhaps TRBD1 (5 bases). Germline assignment: CDR1 SNHLY and CDR2 FYNNEI. This CDR3 spans 12 amino acids. Trimming shortened V by 9 bases and J by 3 bases, and 9 bases separated the two germline ends. CDR3 bases: TGTGCCAGTGAGACAGTCAAAAACATTCAGTACTTC. It specifies CASETVKNIQYF. The whole variable domain, filled in from reference TRBV2 and TRBJ2-4, reads EPEVTQTPSHQVTQMGQEVILRCVPISNHLYFYWYRQILGQKVEFLVSFYNNEISEKSEIFDDQFSVERPDGSNFTLKIRSTKLEDSAMYFCASETVKNIQYFGAGTRLSVL.

The chain is built from TRBV6-5 and TRBJ2-7; possible D gene TRBD1, 6 bases. Germline V CDR1 and CDR2: MNHEY, SVGAGI. The CDR3 consists of 16 residues. With 2 bases removed from V and 9 bases from J, the gap between germline ends came to 23 bases. The CDR3 protein is CASSYGDTSYERLQYF. The CDR3 DNA reads TGTGCCAGCAGTTACGGGGACACCTCCTACGAGCGGCTGCAGTACTTC.

J is TRBJ1-5 and V is TRBV29-1; D is undetermined. CDR1 SQVTM and CDR2 ANQGSEA come from the germline V gene. CDR3 size: 13 residues. Trimming removed 0 bases at V and 0 bases at J, with 3 bases between. The CDR3 sequence is CSVEEGSNQPQHF. In DNA, the CDR3 is TGCAGCGTTGAAGAAGGTAGCAATCAGCCCCAGCATTTT.

The rearrangement uses TRBV27 and TRBJ2-1; D uncertain. Trimming removed 8 bases from V and 9 bases from J, with 11 bases in between. This CDR3 has 11 residues. Germline V gene lookup returns CDR1 MNHEY and CDR2 SMNVEV (reference sequence). The CDR3 DNA reads TGTGCCAGCGGTGGGATCGGTGAGCAGTTCTTC. The encoded protein is CASGGIGEQFF.

The V and J genes are TRBV5-6 and TRBJ2-5, with 10 bases identical to TRBD2. This CDR3 is built from 16 residues. The germline V gene encodes CDR1 SGHDT and CDR2 YYEEEE. J gave up 5 bases and V 4 bases, and 11 bases lay outside the gene matches. The DNA of the CDR3 is TGTGCCAGCAGCCACGGAGCGGGGGGGCGCTGGGAGACCCAGTACTTC. Encoded protein: CASSHGAGGRWETQYF.

J is TRBJ2-5 and V is TRBV29-1, with D perhaps TRBD2 (6 bases). Germline-derived CDR1 and CDR2 are SQVTM and ANQGSEA. This CDR3 is built from 12 residues. V shed 3 bases and J shed 5 bases, with 10 bases lying between them. The CDR3 bases are TGCAGCGTTGAGGCGGGGTTCGAGACCCAGTACTTC. Translation gives CSVEAGFETQYF. The whole variable domain, remainder taken from reference TRBV29-1 and TRBJ2-5, is SAVISQKPSRDICQRGTSLTIQCQVDSQVTMMFWYRQQPGQSLTLIATANQGSEATYESGFVIDKFPISRPNLTFSTLTVSNMSPEDSSIYLCSVEAGFETQYFGPGTRLLVL.

The J gene is TRBJ2-4, the V gene TRBV13, with TRBD1 matching over 9 bases. This CDR3 comprises 14 residues. Germline CDR1 is PRHDT and CDR2 is FYEKMQ (reference sequence). V lost 3 bases and J lost 4; bases outside the gene matches: 1. In DNA, the CDR3 is TGTGCCAGCAGCTTGGGACAGGGTAAAAACATTCAGTACTTC. It translates to CASSLGQGKNIQYF.

The rearrangement joins TRBV27 to TRBJ1-2; TRBD1 matches at 7 bases. Germline CDR1 and CDR2: MNHEY and SMNVEV (reference sequence). The CDR3 is 13 residues long. The junction had 3 bases not matched to a gene; V was cut back by 6 bases and J by 2 bases. CDR3 protein: CASRGQNNYGYTF. CDR3 in DNA: TGTGCCAGCAGGGGACAGAACAACTATGGCTACACCTTC.

This clone occurred once. The chain links TRBV5-6 to TRBJ2-7; perhaps D is TRBD1 or TRBD2 (5 bases each). V dropped 4 bases and J dropped 3 bases, with 8 bases sitting between them. Germline assignment: CDR1 SGHDT and CDR2 YYEEEE. This CDR3 comprises 12 residues. The CDR3 sequence is CASSTGLYEQYF. In DNA, the CDR3 is TGTGCCAGCAGCACAGGACTCTACGAGCAGTACTTC.

The V call is TRBV6-5, the J call TRBJ2-7, with D tentatively TRBD1 (6 bases). With 8 bases removed from V and 0 bases from J, the gap between germline ends came to 17 bases. CDR3 size: 15 residues. Per the germline V gene, CDR1 is MNHEY and CDR2 is SVGAGI. CDR3: CASSPGTPSSYEQYF. The DNA of the CDR3 is TGTGCCAGCTCCCCCGGGACACCGAGCTCCTACGAGCAGTACTTC.